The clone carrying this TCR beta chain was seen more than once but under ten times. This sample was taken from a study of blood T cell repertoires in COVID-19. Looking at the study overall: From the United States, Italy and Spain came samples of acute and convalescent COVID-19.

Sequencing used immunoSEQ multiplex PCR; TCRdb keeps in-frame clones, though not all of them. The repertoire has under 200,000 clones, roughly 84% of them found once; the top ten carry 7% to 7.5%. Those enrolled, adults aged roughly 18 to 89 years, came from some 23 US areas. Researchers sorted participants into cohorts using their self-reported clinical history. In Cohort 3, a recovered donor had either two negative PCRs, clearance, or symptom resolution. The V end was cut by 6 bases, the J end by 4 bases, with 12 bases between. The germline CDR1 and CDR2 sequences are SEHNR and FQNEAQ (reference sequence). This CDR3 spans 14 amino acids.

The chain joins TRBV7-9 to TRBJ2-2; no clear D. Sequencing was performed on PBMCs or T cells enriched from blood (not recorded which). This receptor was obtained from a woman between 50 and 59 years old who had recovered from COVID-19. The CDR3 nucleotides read TGTGCCAGCAGGCATGGTGAGGTCACCGGGGAGCTGTTTTTT. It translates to CASRHGEVTGELFF.